Listed below are T cell receptor beta chains from one sample, sequenced in a study of spatial heterogeneity in lung cancer. TCRdb used MiXCR to reprocess the 5' RACE reads, holding one entry per CDR3 protein. The sample holds around 110,000 distinct CDR3 sequences, 12% seen once. The sample consisted of PBMCs, taken at follow-up. The origin of the receptors is a male donor with early-stage non-small cell lung cancer. The CDR3 runs from the conserved cysteine through the conserved F or W. The D gene is left open where the match is weak. Clone size is stated in some rows and not others, as once, few, many or a class when expanded.

D	size	V	J	CDR3	DNA
.	many	TRBV29-1	TRBJ1-1	CSVATVPNTEAFF	TGCAGCGTTGCGACAGTCCCGAACACTGAAGCTTTCTTT
.	few	TRBV7-2	TRBJ2-3	CASSQGLSTDTQYF	TGTGCCAGCAGCCAAGGACTCAGCACAGATACGCAGTATTTT
.	few	TRBV27	TRBJ1-2	CASSLKGSGALNYGYTF	TGTGCCAGCAGCCTTAAAGGCTCAGGCGCCCTTAACTATGGCTACACCTTC
TRBD2	many	TRBV5-1	TRBJ2-1	CASSLAKLAGHNEQFF	TGCGCCAGCAGCTTGGCGAAACTAGCGGGGCACAATGAGCAGTTCTTC
TRBD2	.	TRBV29-1	TRBJ2-3	CSVERGAGPDTQYF	TGCAGCGTTGAGCGGGGGGCCGGGCCAGATACGCAGTATTTT
.	many	TRBV18	TRBJ1-1	CASSPFQGNTEAFF	TGTGCCAGCTCACCCTTCCAGGGGAACACTGAAGCTTTCTTT
.	.	TRBV7-9	TRBJ1-1	CASSFGLNTEAFF	TGTGCCAGCAGCTTTGGCCTTAACACTGAAGCTTTCTTT
.	once	TRBV5-1	TRBJ1-4	CASSFTSDEKLFF	TGCGCCAGCAGCTTTACATCGGACGAAAAACTGTTTTTT
TRBD1	.	TRBV28	TRBJ1-5	CASSLNRGVSNQPQHF	TGTGCCAGCAGTTTAAACAGGGGGGTGAGCAATCAGCCCCAGCATTTT
.	.	TRBV12-3/TRBV12-4	TRBJ2-1	CASSFSGRSNEQFF	TGTGCCAGCAGTTTCTCGGGCAGGAGTAATGAGCAGTTCTTC
.	few	TRBV19	TRBJ1-2	CASSSSPNTIYGYTF	TGTGCCAGTAGCAGCTCACCGAATACTATCTATGGCTACACCTTC
.	.	TRBV30	TRBJ1-6	CAWTGSGNSPLHF	TGTGCCTGGACAGGATCTGGTAATTCACCCCTCCACTTT
.	.	TRBV12-3/TRBV12-4	TRBJ1-5	CASSGAVLGQPQHF	TGTGCCAGCAGCGGCGCAGTGCTCGGTCAGCCCCAGCATTTT
TRBD1	.	TRBV12-3/TRBV12-4	TRBJ2-1	CASSLWDRAYNEQFF	TGTGCCAGCAGTTTATGGGACAGGGCTTACAATGAGCAGTTCTTC
.	.	TRBV4-1	TRBJ1-5	CASSQGSTGTGSNQPQHF	TGCGCCAGCAGCCAAGGGTCCACGGGAACGGGGAGCAATCAGCCCCAGCATTTT
.	.	TRBV24-1	TRBJ2-2	CATSPGGGAAGTGELFF	TGTGCCACCAGTCCTGGAGGGGGAGCCGCGGGCACCGGGGAGCTGTTTTTT
.	.	TRBV4-3	TRBJ2-7	CASSQDRGRGIIF	TGCGCCAGCAGCCAAGACCGCGGTCGGGGGATTATCTTC
.	few	TRBV7-9	TRBJ2-1	CASSFIWAGSEQFF	TGTGCCAGCAGCTTCATATGGGCGGGGTCTGAGCAGTTCTTC
.	.	TRBV12-3/TRBV12-4	TRBJ2-5	CASSLKAGAETQYF	TGTGCCAGCAGTTTAAAAGCAGGGGCAGAGACCCAGTACTTC
TRBD1	.	TRBV29-1	TRBJ1-5	CSVGDRGSNQPQHF	TGCAGCGTCGGGGACAGGGGGAGCAATCAGCCCCAGCATTTT
TRBD1	few	TRBV7-9	TRBJ2-7	CASSLWVGDRSTYEQYF	TGTGCCAGCAGCTTATGGGTAGGGGACAGGTCGACCTACGAGCAGTACTTC
.	.	TRBV15	TRBJ2-7	CATSTGLSYEQYF	TGTGCCACCAGCACGGGACTTTCCTACGAGCAGTACTTC
.	.	TRBV5-5	TRBJ2-2	CASELGPLTNTGELFF	TGTGCCAGCGAGCTAGGCCCTCTTACGAACACCGGGGAGCTGTTTTTT
.	few	TRBV3-1	TRBJ1-4	CASSQHPDANEKLFF	TGTGCCAGCAGCCAACATCCGGATGCTAATGAAAAACTGTTTTTT
.	.	TRBV29-1	TRBJ2-5	CSISFRETQYF	TGCAGCATCTCTTTCCGGGAGACCCAGTACTTC
TRBD1	.	TRBV5-1	TRBJ2-3	CASSWDRSSTDTQYF	TGCGCCAGCAGCTGGGACAGGTCTAGCACAGATACGCAGTATTTT
.	many	TRBV21-1	TRBJ1-2	CASRIPYGYTF	TGTGCCAGCAGGATTCCTTATGGCTACACCTTC
.	few	TRBV4-2	TRBJ1-5	CASSQENGRVNQPQHF	TGTGCCAGCAGCCAAGAAAACGGCAGGGTCAATCAGCCCCAGCATTTT
.	few	TRBV3-1	TRBJ1-1	CASSKAAEAFF	TGTGCCAGCAGTAAAGCCGCGGAAGCTTTCTTT
TRBD1	.	TRBV27	TRBJ1-5	CASSFRTGGANQPQHF	TGTGCCAGCAGTTTCAGGACAGGGGGCGCGAATCAGCCCCAGCATTTT
.	.	TRBV6-2/TRBV6-3	TRBJ2-3	CASSFLFTDMQYF	TGTGCCAGCAGTTTCCTTTTCACAGATATGCAGTATTTT
.	.	TRBV20-1	TRBJ2-7	CSARAGDYEQYF	TGCAGTGCTAGAGCAGGGGACTACGAGCAGTACTTC
TRBD2	.	TRBV11-2	TRBJ2-3	CASSLMSGGRDTQYF	TGTGCCAGCAGCTTGATGAGCGGGGGGCGAGATACGCAGTATTTT
.	.	TRBV2	TRBJ1-2	CASSANRTPGYTF	TGTGCCAGCAGTGCCAACAGGACACCCGGCTACACCTTC
.	.	TRBV15	TRBJ2-1	CATSRDPPNEQFF	TGTGCCACCAGCAGAGATCCCCCCAATGAGCAGTTCTTC
.	many	TRBV29-1	TRBJ1-1	CSGRDVTEAFF	TGCAGCGGGAGGGATGTAACTGAAGCTTTCTTT
.	many	TRBV30	TRBJ1-5	CAWGGEGNQPQHF	TGTGCCTGGGGAGGGGAGGGCAATCAGCCCCAGCATTTT
.	.	TRBV20-1	TRBJ1-5	CSASRVQGSNQPQHF	TGCAGTGCTAGTCGCGTCCAGGGGAGCAATCAGCCCCAGCATTTT
TRBD1	.	TRBV5-6	TRBJ2-5	CASSPTGAIQETQYF	TGTGCCAGCAGCCCGACAGGGGCCATCCAAGAGACCCAGTACTTC
.	.	TRBV28	TRBJ2-7	CASSSFFEGGPLSSYEQYF	TGTGCCAGCAGTTCTTTCTTTGAGGGCGGGCCCCTCTCTTCCTACGAGCAGTACTTC
.	.	TRBV10-3	TRBJ1-2	CAISEWTTNYGYTF	TGTGCCATCAGTGAATGGACAACTAACTATGGCTACACCTTC
.	.	TRBV19	TRBJ2-1	CASSIAVALHEQFF	TGTGCCAGTAGTATCGCGGTGGCGTTACATGAGCAGTTCTTC
.	few	TRBV10-3	TRBJ1-1	CAISGNRGGDTEAFF	TGTGCCATCAGTGGTAATCGGGGGGGTGACACTGAAGCTTTCTTT